The 9 T cell receptor beta chains presented below share a single source sample, sequenced in a study of blood T cell repertoires in COVID-19. The protocol was immunoSEQ multiplex PCR, while the TCRdb copy is restricted to in-frame clones and leaves out a portion. The sample holds fewer than 300,000 clones, 82% seen once. Input material: peripheral blood. The receptors here all came from a young woman with acute or convalescent COVID-19.

CDR3 bases: TGTGCCAGCAGTTACGTCGGGGATTATGGCACTGAAGCTTTCTTT. Amino acid sequence: CASSYVGDYGTEAFF. The rearrangement links TRBV6-5 to TRBJ1-1; D gene unclear. The CDR3 runs 15 residues. V was cut by 2 bases and J by 4 bases, with 14 bases left in between. Germline loops: CDR1 MNHEY, CDR2 SVGAGI.

This clone appeared once. This rearrangement joins TRBV9 to TRBJ2-3; TRBD2 is a possible D gene (5 bases). Germline V gene sequence: CDR1 SGDLS, CDR2 YYNGEE. V was clipped by 0 bases and J by 0 bases, with 8 bases between them. The CDR3 totals 15 residues. DNA for the CDR3: TGTGCCAGCAGCGTAGGGCAGCGGAGCACAGATACGCAGTATTTT. Translation: CASSVGQRSTDTQYF.

The chain links TRBV19 to TRBJ1-1; D is perhaps TRBD1 (6 bases). The CDR3 is 14 residues long. The V end was cut by 2 bases, the J end by 3 bases, with 10 bases between. The germline gives CDR1 LNHDA, CDR2 SQIVND (reference sequence). CDR3 DNA sequence: TGTGCCAGTAGTATATCAGGGGCAGACACTGAAGCTTTCTTT. This gives the protein CASSISGADTEAFF.

The count of this clone is one. The chain is built from TRBV6-6 and TRBJ2-1; maybe TRBD1 (5 bases). The CDR3 is 12 amino acids. Per the germline V gene, CDR1 is MNHNY and CDR2 is SVGAGI (reference sequence). V gave up 4 bases and J gave up 10 bases, with 11 bases separating them. The CDR3 DNA is TGTGCCAGCAGTTCCGTGGGGCGGGAGCAGTTCTTC. Translation gives CASSSVGREQFF.

The chain employs TRBV11-2 and TRBJ2-2; D gene uncertain. Germline CDR1 reads SGHAT; CDR2 reads FQNNGV. V lost 5 bases to trimming and J lost 3 bases, with 4 bases between them. There are 12 residues in the CDR3. CDR3 sequence: CASSHYTGELFF. The CDR3 coding sequence is TGTGCCAGCAGCCACTACACCGGGGAGCTGTTTTTT.

J is TRBJ2-7 and V is TRBV28, with a tentative D call TRBD1 (6 bases). The CDR3 covers 14 residues. The germline gives CDR1 MDHEN, CDR2 SYDVKM. V lost 6 bases to trimming and J lost 3 bases, with 15 bases between them. CDR3 sequence (DNA): TGTGCCAGCAGACTTACAGGGTACGGCTACGAGCAGTACTTC. It translates to CASRLTGYGYEQYF. The full variable domain, completed using reference TRBV28 and TRBJ2-7, is DVKVTQSSRYLVKRTGEKVFLECVQDMDHENMFWYRQDPGLGLRLIYFSYDVKMKEKGDIPEGYSVSREKKERFSLILESASTNQTSMYLCASRLTGYGYEQYFGPGTRLTVT.

This chain uses TRBV6-1 with TRBJ2-7, with 12 positions matching TRBD1. Germline V CDR1 and CDR2: MNHNS, SASEGT. Trimming took 3 bases from V and 2 from J; bases not matched to a gene: 2. The CDR3 contains 15 residues. CDR3 amino acids: CASSDGTGGAYEQYF. The CDR3 coding sequence is TGTGCCAGCAGTGACGGGACAGGGGGCGCCTACGAGCAGTACTTC.

V gene TRBV10-3 combines with J gene TRBJ1-1; unclear D gene. The CDR3 totals 16 residues. In germline, CDR1 is ENHRY, CDR2 SYGVKD. Trimming stripped 3 bases from V and 2 bases from J, with 16 bases between. The CDR3 bases are TGTGCCATCAGTGAAGGACTAGGCGTCAGCAACACTGAAGCTTTCTTT. Its translation is CAISEGLGVSNTEAFF.

The chain has TRBV27 and TRBJ2-7; 10 nucleotides agree with TRBD2. Germline-derived CDR1 and CDR2 are MNHEY and SMNVEV (reference sequence). J gave up 6 bases and V 3 bases, and 11 bases lay outside the gene matches. The CDR3 extends over 16 amino acids. CDR3 nucleotide sequence: TGTGCCAGCAGTTTTCATGATCTAGCGGGAGCGGGCGAGCAGTACTTC. Protein sequence: CASSFHDLAGAGEQYF.